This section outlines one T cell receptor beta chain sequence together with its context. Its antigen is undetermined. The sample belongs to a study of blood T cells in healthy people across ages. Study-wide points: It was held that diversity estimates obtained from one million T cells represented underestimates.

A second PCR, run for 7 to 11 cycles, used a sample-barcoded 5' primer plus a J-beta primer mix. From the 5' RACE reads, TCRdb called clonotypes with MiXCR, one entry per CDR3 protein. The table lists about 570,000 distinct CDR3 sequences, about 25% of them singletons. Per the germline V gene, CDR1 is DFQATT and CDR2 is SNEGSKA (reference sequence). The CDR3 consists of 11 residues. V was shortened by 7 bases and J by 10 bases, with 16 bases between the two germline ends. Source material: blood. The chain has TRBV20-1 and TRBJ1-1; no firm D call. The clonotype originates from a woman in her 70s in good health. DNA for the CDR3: TGCAGTGGGGTTGGGTCTCCGGGAGCTTTCTTT. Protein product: CSGVGSPGAFF.